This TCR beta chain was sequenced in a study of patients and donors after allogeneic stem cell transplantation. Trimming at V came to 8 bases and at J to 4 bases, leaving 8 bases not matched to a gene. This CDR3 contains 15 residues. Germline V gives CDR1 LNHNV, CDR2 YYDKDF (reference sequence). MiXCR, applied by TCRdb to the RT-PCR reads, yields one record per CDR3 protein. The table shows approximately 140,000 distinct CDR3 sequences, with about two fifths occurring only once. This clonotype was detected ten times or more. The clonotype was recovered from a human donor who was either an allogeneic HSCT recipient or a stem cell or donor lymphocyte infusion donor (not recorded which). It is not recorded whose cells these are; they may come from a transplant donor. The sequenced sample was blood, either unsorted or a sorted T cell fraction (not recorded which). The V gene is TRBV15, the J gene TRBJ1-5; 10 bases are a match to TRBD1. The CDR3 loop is CATGGTGVQNQPQHF. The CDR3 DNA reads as TGTGCCACCGGGGGGACAGGGGTTCAGAATCAGCCCCAGCATTTT.